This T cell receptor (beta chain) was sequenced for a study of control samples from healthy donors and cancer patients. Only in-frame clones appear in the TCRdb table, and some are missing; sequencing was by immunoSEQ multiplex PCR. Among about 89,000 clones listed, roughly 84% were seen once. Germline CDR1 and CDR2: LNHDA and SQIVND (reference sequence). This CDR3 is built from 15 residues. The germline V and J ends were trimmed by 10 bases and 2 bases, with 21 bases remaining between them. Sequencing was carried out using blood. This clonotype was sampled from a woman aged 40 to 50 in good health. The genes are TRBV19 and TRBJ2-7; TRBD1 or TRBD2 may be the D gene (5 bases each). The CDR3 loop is CATSGLGARTYEQYF. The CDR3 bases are TGTGCCACAAGTGGGCTCGGGGCGCGAACCTACGAGCAGTACTTC.